Shown below are 21 T cell receptor beta chains from a single sample sequenced in a study of shared clonotypes between healthy human individuals. The table came from immunoSEQ multiplex PCR; TCRdb's copy has only in-frame clones and leaves some out. Here the sample spans more than 400,000 clones, 90% to 97% being singletons. Sequencing input: naive CD4+ T cells sorted from blood. Subset: CD45RA+ positively selected. These TCRs come from a woman aged 25 to 39 in good health.

The gene calls are TRBV2 and TRBJ2-6; 10 bases line up with TRBD1. The CDR3 totals 17 residues. V gave up 6 bases and J gave up 4 bases; unmatched junction bases: 9. Germline V lookup: CDR1 SNHLY, CDR2 FYNNEI. CDR3 loop: CASSNRDRGRGANVLTF. The DNA for the CDR3 is TGTGCCAGCAGCAACCGGGACAGGGGTAGGGGGGCCAACGTCCTGACTTTC.

J is TRBJ2-1 and V is TRBV25-1; D is ambiguous. CDR1 MGHDK and CDR2 SYGVNS come from the germline V gene. The CDR3 is 12 amino acids. The ends were cut back, 10 bases at V and 8 bases at J, with 15 bases in the middle. The CDR3 bases are TGTGCCACCCGGACCCGGTGGGATGAGCAGTTCTTC. Encoded protein: CATRTRWDEQFF.

The chain employs TRBV18 and TRBJ2-7, with TRBD1 matching over 10 bases. This CDR3 region has 16 residues. Trimming at V came to 4 bases and at J to 6 bases, leaving 12 bases not matched to a gene. From germline, CDR1 is KGHSH and CDR2 LQKENI. The CDR3 is CASSRYPRQGASEQYF. In DNA form, the CDR3 reads TGTGCCAGCTCACGTTATCCTCGACAGGGGGCGTCCGAGCAGTACTTC.

This clone has just one count. The rearrangement uses TRBV18 and TRBJ1-1, with 8 bases lining up with TRBD1. The CDR3 has 17 residues. Germline V gives CDR1 KGHSH, CDR2 LQKENI. The V gene end was trimmed by 0 bases and the J gene end by 3 bases; junction bases not matched to a gene: 9. The CDR3 bases are TGTGCCAGCTCACCACCTAAAGGACAGGGACCGGACACTGAAGCTTTCTTT. Its protein product is CASSPPKGQGPDTEAFF.

The J gene is TRBJ2-7, the V gene TRBV11-2; TRBD2 matches at 10 bases. V was pared by 4 bases and J by 0 bases, with 3 bases of the junction left unmatched. Looked up from germline, CDR1 is SGHAT and CDR2 is FQNNGV. CDR3 length: 15 amino acids. The CDR3 region has the DNA TGTGCCAGCAGCTCTACTAGCGGGGTCTCCTACGAGCAGTACTTC. As protein: CASSSTSGVSYEQYF.

The chain employs TRBV5-6 and TRBJ1-2, with a tentative D call TRBD1 (5 bases). This CDR3 contains 14 residues. Trimming shortened V by 4 bases and J by 5 bases, and 15 bases separated the two germline ends. The V gene's germline CDR1 is SGHDT and CDR2 YYEEEE. CDR3 nucleotide sequence: TGTGCCAGCAGCCCGCGCGCGGGGCCTTATGGCTACACCTTC. Its translation: CASSPRAGPYGYTF.

The rearrangement joins TRBV27 to TRBJ1-5, with 8 bases that match TRBD1. The CDR3 loop spans 17 amino acids. Looked up from germline, CDR1 is MNHEY and CDR2 is SMNVEV (reference sequence). V was clipped by 6 bases and J by 9 bases; unmatched bases: 19. CDR3 nucleotide sequence: TGTGCCAGCAGGGAAGGGGGGGGGACAGGCTTGGCTTGGCCCCAGCATTTT. Translation: CASREGGGTGLAWPQHF.

The chain employs TRBV5-4 and TRBJ1-3; D unresolved. V lost 4 bases to trimming and J lost 4 bases, with 18 bases between them. Germline CDR1 is SGHNT and CDR2 is YYREEE (reference sequence). This CDR3 is 16 amino acids long. In DNA form, the CDR3 reads TGTGCCAGCAGCCGTGGTGGAGGCCCAGCGGGAAACACCATATATTTT. Protein sequence: CASSRGGGPAGNTIYF.

The chain employs TRBV7-9 and TRBJ1-3, with a possible D match to TRBD1 (5 bases). Germline CDR1 reads SEHNR; CDR2 reads FQNEAQ (reference sequence). The CDR3 spans 15 residues. Trimming removed 4 bases from V and 0 bases from J, with 10 bases in between. The CDR3 here is CASSSPTDSGNTIYF. In DNA form, the CDR3 reads TGTGCCAGCAGCTCTCCGACAGACTCTGGAAACACCATATATTTT.

V usage is TRBV14 and J usage is TRBJ2-5, with D hard to call. The CDR3 runs 14 residues. Germline CDR1 reads SGHDN; CDR2 reads FVKESK. V lost 0 bases to trimming and J lost 7 bases, with 12 bases between them. The CDR3 loop reads CASSQDKGFGTQYF. The CDR3 nucleotides are TGTGCCAGCAGCCAAGATAAAGGTTTTGGGACCCAGTACTTC.

The chain joins TRBV19 to TRBJ1-5; TRBD1 is a possible D gene (5 bases). This CDR3 is built from 13 residues. Trimming cost V 3 bases and J 7 bases, with 10 bases left between them. CDR1 LNHDA and CDR2 SQIVND come from the germline V gene (reference sequence). This CDR3 reads CASSMAGGQPQHF. Here the CDR3 DNA reads TGTGCCAGTAGTATGGCGGGGGGACAGCCCCAGCATTTT.

The V call is TRBV19, the J call TRBJ2-2; D unresolved. Germline V lookup: CDR1 LNHDA, CDR2 SQIVND (reference sequence). With 5 bases removed from V and 8 bases from J, the gap between germline ends came to 12 bases. The CDR3 spans 13 residues. The chain's CDR3 is CASSDLSSGELFF. In DNA, the CDR3 is TGTGCCAGTAGTGATTTGAGTTCGGGGGAGCTGTTTTTT. Variable domain in full (rest from reference TRBV19 and TRBJ2-2): DGGITQSPKYLFRKEGQNVTLSCEQNLNHDAMYWYRQDPGQGLRLIYYSQIVNDFQKGDIAEGYSVSREKKESFPLTVTSAQKNPTAFYLCASSDLSSGELFFGEGSRLTVL.

This chain links TRBV5-4 with TRBJ2-7, with D possibly TRBD1 on 5 matching bases. Germline V CDR1 and CDR2: SGHNT, YYREEE (reference sequence). This CDR3 contains 13 residues. Trimming pared 2 bases from V and 1 base from J, leaving 7 bases between. This chain's CDR3 is CASSLDRSYEQYF. CDR3 DNA: TGTGCCAGCAGCTTAGACAGATCCTACGAGCAGTACTTC.

This clone was observed a few times. The rearrangement joins TRBV19 to TRBJ1-5; the D is unclear. V dropped 7 bases and J dropped 5 bases, with 9 bases sitting between them. The CDR3 runs 12 residues. From germline, CDR1 is LNHDA and CDR2 SQIVND (reference sequence). DNA of the CDR3: TGTGCCAGTAAAGGCGGGGATCAGCCCCAGCATTTT. It is translated as CASKGGDQPQHF.

The table lists this clone with a count of one. The CDR3 protein is CASSLSDGLSHSDEQYF. The CDR3 bases are TGTGCCAGCAGTTTGTCTGACGGCCTGTCCCACTCGGACGAGCAGTACTTC. The chain is built from TRBV28 and TRBJ2-7; D is unclear. Germline V gene data show CDR1 as MDHEN and CDR2 as SYDVKM. This CDR3 has 17 amino acids. V lost 3 bases, J lost 5 bases, and 23 bases lay in between.

The chain is built from TRBV13 and TRBJ2-1; 12 bases map to TRBD2. This CDR3 has 18 amino acids. Germline CDR1 and CDR2: PRHDT and FYEKMQ (reference sequence). V gave up 1 base and J gave up 0 bases; unmatched junction bases: 4. CDR3 nucleotides: TGTGCCAGCAGCTTAGAAGGACTAGCGGGGAGCTCCTACAATGAGCAGTTCTTC. Translation: CASSLEGLAGSSYNEQFF.

The chain employs TRBV7-9 and TRBJ2-1, with 7 bases lining up with TRBD2. Germline CDR1 SEHNR, CDR2 FQNEAQ (reference sequence). With V trimmed by 6 bases and J by 0 bases, 5 bases remained unmatched. The CDR3 has 15 amino acids. The DNA of the CDR3 is TGTGCCAGCAGTGGGGGAGGGCTCTCCTACAATGAGCAGTTCTTC. Amino acid sequence: CASSGGGLSYNEQFF.

A remark on this clone: The sample holds other DNA sequences that translate to the same CDR3. The J gene is TRBJ1-5, the V gene TRBV2; D remains ambiguous. The V end lost 4 bases, the J end lost 0 bases, and 7 bases lay between the germline ends. The germline V gene encodes CDR1 SNHLY and CDR2 FYNNEI. This CDR3 spans 14 amino acids. The CDR3 DNA follows: TGTGCCAGCAGTGGACGGAATAGCAATCAGCCCCAGCATTTT. It encodes CASSGRNSNQPQHF.

The J gene is TRBJ2-1, the V gene TRBV5-1; 10 nucleotides agree with TRBD2. The CDR3 has 14 residues. CDR1 and CDR2 from the germline V gene are SGHRS and YFSETQ. The junction had 4 bases not matched to a gene; V was cut back by 3 bases and J by 7 bases. CDR3 nucleotides: TGCGCCAGCAGCTCGACTAGCGGGCTAAATGAGCAGTTCTTC. Translating gives CASSSTSGLNEQFF.

V usage is TRBV2 and J usage is TRBJ1-5, with 8 bases identical to TRBD1. The ends lost 4 bases at V and 2 bases at J; junction bases unmatched: 1. The CDR3 contains 14 residues. Germline loops: CDR1 SNHLY, CDR2 FYNNEI. The DNA of the CDR3 is TGTGCCAGCAGTGTACAGGGGGGCAATCAGCCCCAGCATTTT. It codes for CASSVQGGNQPQHF.

The chain has TRBV27 and TRBJ2-7; 15 positions agree with TRBD2. The J call is uncertain, as TRBJ2-1 better fits the DNA end. This CDR3 comprises 15 residues. The germline gives CDR1 MNHEY, CDR2 SMNVEV (reference sequence). The CDR3 DNA follows: TGTGCCAGCAGTTTAGGGACTAGCGGGAGGAATGAGCAGTTCTTC. Translation gives CASSLGTSGRNEQFF.